The T cell receptor beta chain described here comes from a study of shared T cell receptors in the human thymus. TCRdb keeps only in-frame clones here, not all; method: immunoSEQ multiplex PCR. Among hundreds of thousands of clones listed, approximately 88% were seen once. The CDR3 has 16 amino acids. CDR1 and CDR2 from the germline V gene are SGHTA and FQGNSA. V lost 2 bases, J lost 5 bases, and 6 bases stayed unmatched. These same data were also listed under a study on human thymus T cells. That work adds: Donor material was obtained from healthy Finnish infants undergoing corrective surgery for congenital heart defects. From resections taken during corrective heart surgery, the thymus tissue was obtained. Gene usage for V and J segments appeared biased in thymic and blood repertoires. Related research found strongly overlapping thymic repertoires in unrelated individuals.

This TCR derives from a boy in the first two years of life with a congenital heart defect. The chain links TRBV7-2 to TRBJ2-5, with 12 bases fitting TRBD2. Sequenced: thymocytes. In DNA, the CDR3 is TGTGCCAGCAGCTTAATACTAGCGGGAGGAGAGGAGACCCAGTACTTC. Its translation: CASSLILAGGEETQYF.